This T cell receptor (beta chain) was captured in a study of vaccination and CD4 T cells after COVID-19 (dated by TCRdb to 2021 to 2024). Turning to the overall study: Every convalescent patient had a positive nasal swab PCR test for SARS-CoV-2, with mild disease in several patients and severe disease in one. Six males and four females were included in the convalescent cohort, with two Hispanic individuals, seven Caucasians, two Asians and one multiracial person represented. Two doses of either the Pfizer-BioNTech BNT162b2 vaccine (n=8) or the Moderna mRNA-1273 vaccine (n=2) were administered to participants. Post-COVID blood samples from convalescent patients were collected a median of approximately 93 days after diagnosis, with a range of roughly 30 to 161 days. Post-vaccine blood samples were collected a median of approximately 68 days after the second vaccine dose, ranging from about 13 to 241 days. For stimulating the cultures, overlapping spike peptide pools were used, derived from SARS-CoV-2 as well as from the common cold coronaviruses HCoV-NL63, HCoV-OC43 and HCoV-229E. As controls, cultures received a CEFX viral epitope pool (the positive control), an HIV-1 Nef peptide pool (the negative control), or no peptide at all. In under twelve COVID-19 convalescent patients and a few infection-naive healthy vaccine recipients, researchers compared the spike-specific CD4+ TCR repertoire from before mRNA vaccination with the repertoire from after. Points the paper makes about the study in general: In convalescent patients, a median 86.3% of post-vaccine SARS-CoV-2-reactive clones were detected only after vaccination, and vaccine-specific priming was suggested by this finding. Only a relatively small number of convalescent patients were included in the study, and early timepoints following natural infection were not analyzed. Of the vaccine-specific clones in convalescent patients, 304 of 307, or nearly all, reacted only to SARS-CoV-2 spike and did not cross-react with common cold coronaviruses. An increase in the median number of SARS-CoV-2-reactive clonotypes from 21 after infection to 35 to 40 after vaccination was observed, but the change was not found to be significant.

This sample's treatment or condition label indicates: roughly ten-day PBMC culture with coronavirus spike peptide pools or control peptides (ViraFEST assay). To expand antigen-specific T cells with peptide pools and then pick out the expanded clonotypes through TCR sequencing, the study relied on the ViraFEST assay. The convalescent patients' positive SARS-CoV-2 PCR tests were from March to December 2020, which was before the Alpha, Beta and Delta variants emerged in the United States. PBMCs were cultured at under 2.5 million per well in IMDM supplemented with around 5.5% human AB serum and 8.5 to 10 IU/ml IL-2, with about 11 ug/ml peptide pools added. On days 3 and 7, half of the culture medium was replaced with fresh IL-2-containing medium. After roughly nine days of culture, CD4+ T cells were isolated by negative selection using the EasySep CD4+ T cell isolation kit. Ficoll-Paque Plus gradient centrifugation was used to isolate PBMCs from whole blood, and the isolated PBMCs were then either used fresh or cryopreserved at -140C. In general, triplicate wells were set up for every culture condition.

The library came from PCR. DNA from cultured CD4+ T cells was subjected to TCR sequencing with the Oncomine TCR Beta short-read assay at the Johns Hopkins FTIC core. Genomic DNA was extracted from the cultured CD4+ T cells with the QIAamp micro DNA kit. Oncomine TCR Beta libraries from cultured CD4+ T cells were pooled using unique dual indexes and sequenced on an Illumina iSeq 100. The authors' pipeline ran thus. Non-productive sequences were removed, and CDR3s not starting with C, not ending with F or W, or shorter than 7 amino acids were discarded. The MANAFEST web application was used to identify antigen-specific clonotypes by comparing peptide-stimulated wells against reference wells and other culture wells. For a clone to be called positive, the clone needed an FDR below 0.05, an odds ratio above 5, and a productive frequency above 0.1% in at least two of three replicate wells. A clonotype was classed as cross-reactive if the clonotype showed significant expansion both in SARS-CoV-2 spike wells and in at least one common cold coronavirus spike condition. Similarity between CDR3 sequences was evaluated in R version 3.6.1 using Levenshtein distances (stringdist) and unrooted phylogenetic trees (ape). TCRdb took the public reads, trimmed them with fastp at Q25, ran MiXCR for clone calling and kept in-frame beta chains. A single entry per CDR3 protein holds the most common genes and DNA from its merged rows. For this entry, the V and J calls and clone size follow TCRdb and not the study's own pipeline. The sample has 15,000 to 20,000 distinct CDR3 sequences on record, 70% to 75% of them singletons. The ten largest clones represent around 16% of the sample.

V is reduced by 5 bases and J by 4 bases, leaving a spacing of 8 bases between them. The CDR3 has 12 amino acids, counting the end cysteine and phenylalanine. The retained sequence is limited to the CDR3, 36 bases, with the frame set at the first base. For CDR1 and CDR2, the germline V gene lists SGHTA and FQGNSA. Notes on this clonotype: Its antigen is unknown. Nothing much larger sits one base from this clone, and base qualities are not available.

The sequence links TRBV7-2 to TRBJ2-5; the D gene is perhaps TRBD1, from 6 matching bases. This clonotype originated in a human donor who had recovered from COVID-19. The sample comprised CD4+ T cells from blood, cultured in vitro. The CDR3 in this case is CASSQGRETQYF. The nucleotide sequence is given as TGTGCCAGCAGCCAGGGGCGAGAGACCCAGTACTTC.